This TCR beta chain was sequenced during a study of graft-versus-host responses after intestinal transplantation. Study as a whole: Transplantation in recipients was multivisceral, liver-intestinal, or isolated intestinal.

V lost 1 base to trimming and J lost 3 bases, with 10 bases between them. Germline lookup yields CDR1 SGHTA and CDR2 FQGNSA. This CDR3 is built from 14 residues. General study findings and limits: In recipient marrow, GvH clones were found, and some appeared first in ileum or blood.

A word on this clone: No antigen is known for it.

The repertoire was sequenced with immunoSEQ multiplex PCR; TCRdb's copy has only in-frame clones and lacks some. The sample yields some 40,000 clones, roughly 92% seen once. This sequence was found in a human donor who was the organ donor for an intestinal transplant. V is TRBV7-2 and J is TRBJ2-7; no clear D gene. Sequences were derived from unstimulated CD8+ T cells sorted from spleen or lymph node cells, sampled before transplant. As DNA, the CDR3 is TGTGCCAGCAGCTTAGTCCCACAGTACTACGAGCAGTACTTC. This encodes CASSLVPQYYEQYF.